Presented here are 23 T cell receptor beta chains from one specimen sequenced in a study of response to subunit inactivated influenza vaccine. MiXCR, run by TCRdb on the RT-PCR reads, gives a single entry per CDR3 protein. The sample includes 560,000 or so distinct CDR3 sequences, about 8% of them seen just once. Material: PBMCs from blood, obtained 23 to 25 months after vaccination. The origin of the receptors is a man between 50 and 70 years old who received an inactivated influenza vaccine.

The CDR3 region has the DNA TGCAGCGTCTTAGCGGTGTACCAAGAGACCCAGTACTTC. Protein sequence: CSVLAVYQETQYF. V and J are TRBV29-1 and TRBJ2-5; D is perhaps TRBD2 (6 bases). The CDR3 length is 13 residues. The germline gives CDR1 SQVTM, CDR2 ANQGSEA. Trimming stripped 6 bases from V and 0 bases from J, with 11 bases between.

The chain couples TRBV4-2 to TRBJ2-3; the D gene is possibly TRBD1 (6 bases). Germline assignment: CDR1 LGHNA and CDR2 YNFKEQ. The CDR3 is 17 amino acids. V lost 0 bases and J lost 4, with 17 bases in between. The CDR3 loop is CASSQDRGAARADTQYF. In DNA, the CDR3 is TGTGCCAGCAGCCAAGACAGGGGAGCGGCTCGCGCAGATACGCAGTATTTT.

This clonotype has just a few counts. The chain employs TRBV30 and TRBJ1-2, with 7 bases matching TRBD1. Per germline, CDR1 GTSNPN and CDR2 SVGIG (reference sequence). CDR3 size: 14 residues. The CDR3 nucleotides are TGTGCTACGAGGGGGCAGGGCATTAGCTATGGCTACACCTTC. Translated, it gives CATRGQGISYGYTF. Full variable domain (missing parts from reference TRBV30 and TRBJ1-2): SQTIHQWPATLVQPVGSPLSLECTVEGTSNPNLYWYRQAAGRGLQLLFYSVGIGQISSEVPQNLSASRPQDRQFILSSKKLLLSDSGFYLCATRGQGISYGYTFGSGTRLTVV.

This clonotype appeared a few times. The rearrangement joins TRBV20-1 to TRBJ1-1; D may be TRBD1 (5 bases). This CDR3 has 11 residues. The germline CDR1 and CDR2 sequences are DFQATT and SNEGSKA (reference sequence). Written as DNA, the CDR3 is TGCAGAGGGGTGTTAGGCACTGAAGCTTTCTTT. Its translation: CRGVLGTEAFF.

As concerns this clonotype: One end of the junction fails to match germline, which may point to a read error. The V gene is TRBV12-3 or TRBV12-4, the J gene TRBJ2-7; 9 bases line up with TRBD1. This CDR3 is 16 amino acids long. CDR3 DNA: TGTGCCGGCAGTTTAGTTGACAGGGGGGTTTTCTACGAGCAGTACTTC. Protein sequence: CAGSLVDRGVFYEQYF.

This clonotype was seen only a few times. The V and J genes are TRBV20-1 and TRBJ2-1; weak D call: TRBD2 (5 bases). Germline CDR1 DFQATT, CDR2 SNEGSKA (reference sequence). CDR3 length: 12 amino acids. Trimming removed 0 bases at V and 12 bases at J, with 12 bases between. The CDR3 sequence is CSAREVSRGQFF. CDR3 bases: TGCAGTGCTAGAGAGGTCTCCCGGGGGCAGTTCTTC.

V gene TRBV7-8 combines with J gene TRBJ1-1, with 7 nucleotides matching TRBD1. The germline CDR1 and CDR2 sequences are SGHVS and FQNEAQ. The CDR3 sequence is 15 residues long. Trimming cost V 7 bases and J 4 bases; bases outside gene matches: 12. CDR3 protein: CASTTSTGFGTEAFF. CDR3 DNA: TGTGCCAGCACGACCTCGACAGGGTTCGGCACTGAAGCTTTCTTT.

The CDR3 sequence is CASSFLTSGSYSTDTQYF. The CDR3 DNA reads TGTGCCAGCAGTTTTTTGACTAGCGGGAGTTATAGCACAGATACGCAGTATTTT. J is TRBJ2-3 and V is TRBV27; TRBD2 matches 12 bases. CDR1 is MNHEY, CDR2 SMNVEV, per germline (reference sequence). Trimming cost V 3 bases and J 0 bases; bases outside gene matches: 7. The CDR3 contains 18 residues.

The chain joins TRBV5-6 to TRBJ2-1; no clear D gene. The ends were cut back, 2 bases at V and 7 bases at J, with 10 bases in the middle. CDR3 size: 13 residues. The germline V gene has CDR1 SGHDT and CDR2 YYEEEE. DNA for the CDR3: TGTGCCAGCAGCTTCGAACTACGAAATGAGCAGTTCTTC. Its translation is CASSFELRNEQFF.

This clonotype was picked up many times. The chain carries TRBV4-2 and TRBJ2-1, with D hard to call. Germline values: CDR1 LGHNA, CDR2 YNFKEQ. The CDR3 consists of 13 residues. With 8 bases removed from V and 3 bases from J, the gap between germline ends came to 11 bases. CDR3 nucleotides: TGTGCCAGCTCCCGCACTGGCTACAATGAGCAGTTCTTC. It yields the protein CASSRTGYNEQFF.

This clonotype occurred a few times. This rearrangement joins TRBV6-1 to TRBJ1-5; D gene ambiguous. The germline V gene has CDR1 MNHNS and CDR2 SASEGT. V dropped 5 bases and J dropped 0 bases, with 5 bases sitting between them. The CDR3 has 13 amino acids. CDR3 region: CASSLFSNQPQHF. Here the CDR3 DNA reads TGTGCCAGCAGTCTTTTTAGCAATCAGCCCCAGCATTTT.

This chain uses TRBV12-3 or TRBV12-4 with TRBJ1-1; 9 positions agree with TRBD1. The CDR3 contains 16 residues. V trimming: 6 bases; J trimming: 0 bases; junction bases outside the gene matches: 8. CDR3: CASSWDREAVNTEAFF. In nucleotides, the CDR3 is TGTGCCAGCAGCTGGGACAGGGAGGCTGTGAACACTGAAGCTTTCTTT.

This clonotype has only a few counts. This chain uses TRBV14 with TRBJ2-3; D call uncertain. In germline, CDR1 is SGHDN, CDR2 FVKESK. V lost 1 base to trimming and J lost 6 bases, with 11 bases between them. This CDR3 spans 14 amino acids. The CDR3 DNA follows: TGTGCCAGCAGCCAAGTTCACGGGCCCGATACGCAGTATTTT. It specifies CASSQVHGPDTQYF.

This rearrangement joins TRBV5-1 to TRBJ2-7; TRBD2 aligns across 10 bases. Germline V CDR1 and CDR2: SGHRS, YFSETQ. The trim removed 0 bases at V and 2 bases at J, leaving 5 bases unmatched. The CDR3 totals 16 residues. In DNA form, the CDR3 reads TGCGCCAGCAGCTTGGTGCCTAGCGGGGGAACCTACGAGCAGTACTTC. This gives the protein CASSLVPSGGTYEQYF.

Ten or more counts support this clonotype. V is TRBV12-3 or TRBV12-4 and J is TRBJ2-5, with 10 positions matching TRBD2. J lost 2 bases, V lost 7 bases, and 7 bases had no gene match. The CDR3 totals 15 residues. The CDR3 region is CASTYSGGQQETQYF. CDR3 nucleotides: TGTGCCAGCACTTATAGCGGGGGGCAACAAGAGACCCAGTACTTC.

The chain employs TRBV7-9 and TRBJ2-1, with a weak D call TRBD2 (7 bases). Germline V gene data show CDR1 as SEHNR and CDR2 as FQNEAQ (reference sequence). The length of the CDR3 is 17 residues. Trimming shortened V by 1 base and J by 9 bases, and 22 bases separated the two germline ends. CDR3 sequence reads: CASSLDHGGPSSGEQFF. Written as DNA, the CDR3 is TGTGCCAGCAGCTTAGACCACGGGGGGCCCTCCTCAGGTGAGCAGTTCTTC.

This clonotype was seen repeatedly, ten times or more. The chain's CDR3 is CASSLTPGPPNTGELFF. In DNA form, the CDR3 reads TGTGCCAGCAGCCTTACCCCGGGACCGCCGAACACCGGGGAGCTGTTTTTT. The chain couples TRBV7-2 to TRBJ2-2; perhaps D is TRBD1 or TRBD2 (5 bases each). This CDR3 is 17 amino acids long. Deletions cut 5 bases from V and 0 bases from J, with 16 bases between. Per the germline V gene, CDR1 is SGHTA and CDR2 is FQGNSA.

The CDR3 DNA follows: TGTGCCAGCAGCTTACAGGGGCTCGAACACACGAATGAGCAGTTCTTC. Translating it yields CASSLQGLEHTNEQFF. The gene calls are TRBV5-5 and TRBJ2-1; 7 bases agree with TRBD1. Trimming cost V 2 bases and J 7 bases; bases outside gene matches: 12. The CDR3 has 16 amino acids. Looked up from germline, CDR1 is SGHKS and CDR2 is YYEKEE (reference sequence). The entire variable domain, with the rest obtained from reference TRBV5-5 and TRBJ2-1, is as follows: DAGVTQSPTHLIKTRGQQVTLRCSPISGHKSVSWYQQVLGQGPQFIFQYYEKEERGRGNFPDRFSARQFPNYSSELNVNALLLGDSALYLCASSLQGLEHTNEQFFGPGTRLTVL.

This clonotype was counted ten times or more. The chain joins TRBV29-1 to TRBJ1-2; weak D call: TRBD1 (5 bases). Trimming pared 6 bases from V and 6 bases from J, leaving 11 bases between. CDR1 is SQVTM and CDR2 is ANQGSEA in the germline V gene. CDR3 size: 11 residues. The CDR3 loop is CSVGGSDGYTF. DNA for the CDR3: TGCAGCGTGGGGGGTTCAGATGGCTACACCTTC.

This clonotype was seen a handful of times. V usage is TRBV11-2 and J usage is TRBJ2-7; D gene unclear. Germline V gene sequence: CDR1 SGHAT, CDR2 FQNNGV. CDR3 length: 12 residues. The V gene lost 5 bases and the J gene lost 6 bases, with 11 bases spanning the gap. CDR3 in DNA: TGTGCCAGCAGCGTAGTTGGGGTCGAGCAGTACTTC. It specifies CASSVVGVEQYF.

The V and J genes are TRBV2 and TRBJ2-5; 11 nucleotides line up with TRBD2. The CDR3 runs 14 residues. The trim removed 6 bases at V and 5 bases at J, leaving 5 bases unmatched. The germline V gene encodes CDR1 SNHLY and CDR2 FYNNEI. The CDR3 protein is CASRTSGGGETQYF. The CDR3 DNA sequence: TGTGCCAGCAGAACTAGCGGGGGCGGGGAGACCCAGTACTTC.

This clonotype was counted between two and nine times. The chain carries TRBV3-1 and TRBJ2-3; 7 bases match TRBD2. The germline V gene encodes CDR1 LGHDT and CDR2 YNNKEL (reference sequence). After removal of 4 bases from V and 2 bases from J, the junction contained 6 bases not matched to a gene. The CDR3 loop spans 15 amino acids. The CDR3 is CASSRRDYSTDTQYF. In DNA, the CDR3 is TGTGCCAGCAGCCGACGGGACTACTCCACAGATACGCAGTATTTT.

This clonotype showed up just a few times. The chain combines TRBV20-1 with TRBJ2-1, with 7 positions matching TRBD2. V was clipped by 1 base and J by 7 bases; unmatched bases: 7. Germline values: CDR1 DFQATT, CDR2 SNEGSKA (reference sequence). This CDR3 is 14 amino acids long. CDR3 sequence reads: CSARVWGGRNEQFF. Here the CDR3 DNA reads TGCAGTGCTAGAGTTTGGGGGGGTCGGAATGAGCAGTTCTTC.